A selection of T cell receptor beta chains follows, all from one sample in a study of blood T cell repertoires in COVID-19. Data came from immunoSEQ multiplex PCR; TCRdb stores just in-frame clones and leaves some out. The table includes about 440,000 clones, 90% detected once. Specimen: PBMCs or T cells enriched from blood (not recorded which). Receptor source: a man younger than 35 who had recovered from COVID-19. Both conserved end residues are trimmed from each CDR3.

len	v_gene	j_gene	CDR3aa
11	TRBV27	TRBJ1-4	ASRTGVKEKLF
11	TRBV6-5	TRBJ1-1	ASSLETGGLAF
10	TRBV18	TRBJ2-3	ASSTGADTQY
12	TRBV5-4	TRBJ1-2	ASPPPGVNYGYT
13	TRBV5-6	TRBJ1-3	ASSSGGISGNTIY
14	TRBV4-2	TRBJ1-4	ASSQSTGMPNEKLF
12	TRBV10-3	TRBJ2-7	AISGGHATYEQY
14	TRBV5-6	TRBJ2-2	ASSTAGRGDTGELF
12	TRBV5-4	TRBJ1-6	ASSWTGPNSPLH
12	TRBV30	TRBJ1-2	AWSVHRANYGYT
14	TRBV7-9	TRBJ2-4	ASSGAQGAPKNIQY
14	TRBV5-1	TRBJ2-2	ASSWGQGRITGELF
9	TRBV28	TRBJ1-1	ASRLDSEAF
11	TRBV7-9	TRBJ2-7	ASSFSGSPEQY
12	TRBV6-5	TRBJ2-7	ASWGTSGNYEQY
15	TRBV4-1	TRBJ1-1	ASSQRSRQGWYTEAF
10	TRBV12-3/TRBV12-4	TRBJ2-1	ASNWARNEQF
12	TRBV9	TRBJ2-3	ASSPSGQVDTQY
13	TRBV29-1	TRBJ2-5	SVESPGELQETQY
12	TRBV5-6	TRBJ2-1	ASSLRTGINEQF
12	TRBV27	TRBJ2-1	ASSSQGAYNEQF
15	TRBV19	TRBJ1-5	ASSNFGGNRGNQPQH
15	TRBV25-1	TRBJ2-5	ASSDPPGRVGLETQY
12	TRBV2	TRBJ2-5	ASSRSSGRETQY
11	TRBV11-3	TRBJ2-3	ASSSTSLDTQY
11	TRBV29-1	TRBJ1-1	SVRQGRNTEAF
12	TRBV6-5	TRBJ2-7	ASSLAGTPYEQY
11	TRBV10-3	TRBJ1-1	ATWGGRPLGAF
13	TRBV5-4	TRBJ1-6	ASSYQGTYNSPLH
12	TRBV7-9	TRBJ2-1	ASSPLTGGNEQF
13	TRBV5-5	TRBJ2-7	ASSWGQGSSYEQY
11	TRBV11-2	TRBJ2-4	ASSLEDRAVEY
9	TRBV20-1	TRBJ1-1	SASFDREAF
13	TRBV10-3	TRBJ1-1	AIRQGDGWNTEAF
12	TRBV11-2	TRBJ2-7	ASSLTGGADEQY
13	TRBV15	TRBJ1-1	ATSRDGSSVTEAF
10	TRBV10-3	TRBJ1-2	ASRKGLDGYT
11	TRBV29-1	TRBJ1-1	SVLQTGSTEAF
11	TRBV19	TRBJ1-2	ASSFNDRGGYT
13	TRBV5-6	TRBJ1-2	ASSLEPGQLHGYT
16	TRBV14	TRBJ1-1	ASSQGGLLIGLNTEAF
12	TRBV9	TRBJ2-7	ASSVEQGTYEQY
11	TRBV5-5	TRBJ2-2	ASSWTSTGELF
14	TRBV5-1	TRBJ1-2	ASSAQGAMTGYGYT
15	TRBV6-2/TRBV6-3	TRBJ2-1	ASSYTQTGGSYNEQF
11	TRBV11-1	TRBJ1-1	ASSLAKLTEAF
13	TRBV11-2	TRBJ2-7	ASSLAAGGIYEQY
11	TRBV28	TRBJ1-2	ASRLIRGDGYT
12	TRBV24-1	TRBJ2-7	ATSDPQRPYEQY
12	TRBV14	TRBJ1-3	ASGQGAAGNTIY
13	TRBV5-1	TRBJ2-3	ASTLRGGRTDTQY
12	TRBV28	TRBJ2-7	ASTRTGKNYEQY
13	TRBV11-2	TRBJ1-6	ASSFTGTQNSPLH